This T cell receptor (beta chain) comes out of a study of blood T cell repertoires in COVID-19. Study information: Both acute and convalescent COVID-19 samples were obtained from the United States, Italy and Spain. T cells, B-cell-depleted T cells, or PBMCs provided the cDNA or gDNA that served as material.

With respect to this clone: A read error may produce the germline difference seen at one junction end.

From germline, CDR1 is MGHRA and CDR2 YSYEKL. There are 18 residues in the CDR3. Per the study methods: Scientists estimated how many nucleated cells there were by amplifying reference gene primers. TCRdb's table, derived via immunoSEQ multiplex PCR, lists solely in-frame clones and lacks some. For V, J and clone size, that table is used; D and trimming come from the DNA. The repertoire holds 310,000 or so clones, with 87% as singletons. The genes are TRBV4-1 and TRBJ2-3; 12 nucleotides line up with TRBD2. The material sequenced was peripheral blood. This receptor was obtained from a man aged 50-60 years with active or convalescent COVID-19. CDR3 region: CASSRTSGGTSMTGTQYF. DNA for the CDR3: TGCGCCAGCAGCCGCACTAGCGGGGGGACTTCTATGACAGGTACGCAGTATTTT.